These 7 T cell receptor beta chains originate from one sample sequenced in a study of OX40 agonist ivuxolimab in advanced cancers. Data came from immunoSEQ multiplex PCR; TCRdb stores just in-frame clones and leaves some out. The sample yields 100,000 to 120,000 clones, about 91% seen once. This specimen consisted of CD4+ or CD8+ T cells sorted from blood, obtained in a trial of the OX40 agonist ivuxolimab. Receptors were obtained from an adult with an advanced solid tumor such as melanoma, head and neck, liver or kidney cancer.

J is TRBJ2-1 and V is TRBV5-1; D is tentatively TRBD1 or TRBD2 (5 bases each). Trimming took 0 bases from V and 0 from J, leaving 7 bases between them. This CDR3 comprises 15 residues. The germline V gene has CDR1 SGHRS and CDR2 YFSETQ. Written as DNA, the CDR3 is TGCGCCAGCAGCTTGGGGGGGAGCTCCTACAATGAGCAGTTCTTC. The encoded protein is CASSLGGSSYNEQFF.

The V and J genes are TRBV4-1 and TRBJ2-5, with TRBD2 matching 8 bases. V was clipped by 4 bases and J by 2 bases; unmatched bases: 6. The CDR3 covers 15 residues. In germline, CDR1 is MGHRA, CDR2 YSYEKL. The CDR3 DNA follows: TGCGCCAGCAGCCCCGGGACTAGTCGGCAAGAGACCCAGTACTTC. Its protein is CASSPGTSRQETQYF.

V gene TRBV10-2 combines with J gene TRBJ2-7; 9 bases agree with TRBD1. Germline assignment: CDR1 WSHSY and CDR2 SAAADI. With V trimmed by 7 bases and J by 6 bases, 7 bases remained unmatched. This CDR3 is built from 13 residues. The CDR3 loop is CASNGQGKGEQYF. CDR3 nucleotide sequence: TGCGCCAGCAACGGACAGGGGAAGGGCGAGCAGTACTTC.

This clone appeared a few times. This chain connects TRBV19 to TRBJ2-2; D is ambiguous. The V and J ends lost 3 bases and 5 bases respectively, with 4 bases between them. The germline CDR1 and CDR2 sequences are LNHDA and SQIVND (reference sequence). CDR3 length equals 12 residues. In DNA form, the CDR3 reads TGTGCCAGTAGTATCGTGACCGGGGAGCTGTTTTTT. Its translation is CASSIVTGELFF.

The chain has TRBV9 and TRBJ2-6; D call uncertain. Germline CDR1 is SGDLS and CDR2 is YYNGEE. Between the trimmed V and J ends, which lost 2 bases and 0 bases, there was a span of 18 bases. The CDR3 runs 19 residues. The CDR3 loop is CASSVDRQPDLSGANVLTF. CDR3 nucleotide sequence: TGTGCCAGCAGCGTTGATAGGCAGCCCGACCTCTCTGGGGCCAACGTCCTGACTTTC. Variable domain in full (rest from reference TRBV9 and TRBJ2-6): DSGVTQTPKHLITATGQRVTLRCSPRSGDLSVYWYQQSLDQGLQFLIQYYNGEERAKGNILERFSAQQFPDLHSELNLSSLELGDSALYFCASSVDRQPDLSGANVLTFGAGSRLTVL.

The chain has TRBV5-1 and TRBJ2-3; D unclear. V lost 1 base to trimming and J lost 2 bases, with 11 bases between them. Germline V gives CDR1 SGHRS, CDR2 YFSETQ. The CDR3 extends over 15 amino acids. The CDR3 DNA sequence: TGCGCCAGCAGCTTGAGGCACGGGTTCACAGATACGCAGTATTTT. Protein sequence: CASSLRHGFTDTQYF. The full variable domain, with the rest looked up from reference TRBV5-1 and TRBJ2-3, is KAGVTQTPRYLIKTRGQQVTLSCSPISGHRSVSWYQQTPGQGLQFLFEYFSETQRNKGNFPGRFSGRQFSNSRSEMNVSTLELGDSALYLCASSLRHGFTDTQYFGPGTRLTVL.

This chain joins TRBV19 and TRBJ2-3, with D perhaps TRBD1 (6 bases). Trimming shortened V by 1 base and J by 4 bases, and 12 bases separated the two germline ends. The germline gives CDR1 LNHDA, CDR2 SQIVND (reference sequence). This CDR3 comprises 15 residues. The CDR3 sequence: CASSIGPGTSDTQYF. The CDR3 DNA follows: TGTGCCAGTAGTATAGGCCCCGGGACATCAGATACGCAGTATTTT.